The 20 T cell receptor beta chains presented below share a single source sample, sequenced in a study of human T cells and chemical hapten exposure. Individual cDNA molecules had unique molecular identifiers attached to them by the library. Using its own MiXCR run on the reads, TCRdb lists one record per CDR3 protein. The sample lists more than 100,000 distinct CDR3 sequences, over 7% occurring once. Unfractionated whole blood served as the source for total RNA extraction. The sample taken for sequencing was whole blood. These receptors were taken from a human donor in good health. Some clones in this sample may be carry-over from other donors' samples.

This clonotype was picked up a small number of times. Here the CDR3 reads CASTPLRAGGQYTQYF. CDR3 sequence (DNA): TGTGCCAGCACCCCTCTAAGGGCGGGGGGGCAGTATACGCAGTATTTT. The J gene is TRBJ2-3, the V gene TRBV6-6; 9 bases are a match to TRBD2. In germline, CDR1 is MNHNY, CDR2 SVGAGI (reference sequence). With 7 bases clipped from V and 7 bases from J, the junction kept 15 bases outside the gene matches. The CDR3 has 16 amino acids.

The V gene is TRBV5-6, the J gene TRBJ1-2; possible D gene TRBD1, 6 bases. CDR1 is SGHDT, CDR2 YYEEEE, per germline. Trimming cost V 0 bases and J 8 bases, with 17 bases left between them. This CDR3 region has 15 residues. The chain's CDR3 is CASSLGYGGSPGYTF. CDR3 nucleotides: TGTGCCAGCAGCTTGGGATATGGGGGCTCCCCGGGCTACACCTTC.

This clonotype was observed a handful of times. This sequence joins TRBV6-1 and TRBJ2-1; 10 bases map to TRBD2. J lost 6 bases, V lost 8 bases, and 10 bases had no gene match. CDR1 and CDR2 from the germline V gene are MNHNS and SASEGT. The CDR3 runs to 15 residues. CDR3 region: CASGASASGSNEQFF. CDR3 DNA sequence: TGTGCCAGCGGTGCCTCGGCTAGCGGGAGCAATGAGCAGTTCTTC.

The chain combines TRBV5-1 with TRBJ1-5, with D unclear. This CDR3 comprises 14 residues. Germline V gene data show CDR1 as SGHRS and CDR2 as YFSETQ. The germline V and J ends were trimmed by 0 bases and 5 bases, with 9 bases remaining between them. CDR3 nucleotides: TGCGCCAGCAGCTTGGGAGGGATTGATCAGCCCCAGCATTTT. Protein sequence: CASSLGGIDQPQHF.

This rearrangement joins TRBV6-5 to TRBJ2-2, with D uncertain. Germline lookup yields CDR1 MNHEY and CDR2 SVGAGI. Trimming took off 2 bases at V and 6 bases at J, with 10 bases between the two ends. The CDR3 extends over 14 amino acids. The CDR3 nucleotides are TGTGCCAGCAGTTACCCGAGTTTCGCCGGGGAGCTGTTTTTT. Amino acid sequence: CASSYPSFAGELFF.

This clonotype was observed a handful of times. The CDR3 reads CASSPITGPPGYGYTF. Here the CDR3 DNA reads TGCGCCAGCAGCCCCATAACAGGCCCCCCTGGCTATGGCTACACCTTC. The chain is built from TRBV4-1 and TRBJ1-2, with a possible D match to TRBD1 (5 bases). CDR3 size: 16 residues. Germline-derived CDR1 and CDR2 are MGHRA and YSYEKL. V was trimmed by 4 bases and J by 4 bases, leaving 19 bases between them.

This clonotype was detected a few times. The rearrangement joins TRBV6-2 or TRBV6-3 to TRBJ2-3; D ambiguous. The CDR3 totals 12 residues. Germline V CDR1 and CDR2: MNHEY, SVGEGT. The V and J ends lost 5 bases and 4 bases respectively, with 7 bases between them. The CDR3 region has the DNA TGTGCCAGCAGTCAAAATCCAGATACGCAGTATTTT. Protein product: CASSQNPDTQYF.

This clonotype was seen at least ten times. Here the CDR3 DNA reads TGTGCCAGCAGTGAGGGAGAATACAATGAGCAGTTCTTC. It codes for CASSEGEYNEQFF. The J gene is TRBJ2-1, the V gene TRBV6-4; D is perhaps TRBD2 (5 bases). Germline CDR1 and CDR2: MRHNA and SNTAGT. Deletions cut 3 bases from V and 4 bases from J, with 7 bases between. The CDR3 totals 13 residues.

In this sample, this clonotype turned up many times. CDR3 sequence: CASSVDTIEAFF. In nucleotides, the CDR3 is TGTGCCAGCAGTGTCGACACGATTGAAGCTTTCTTT. The rearrangement joins TRBV6-6 to TRBJ1-1; no definite D call. The germline gives CDR1 MNHNY, CDR2 SVGAGI (reference sequence). The CDR3 runs to 12 residues. V lost 5 bases, J lost 7 bases, and 11 bases lay in between.

The chain links TRBV27 to TRBJ2-3; no definite D call. Trimming left V 2 bases short and J 1 base short, with 10 bases between. The CDR3 runs 15 residues. Germline CDR1 and CDR2: MNHEY and SMNVEV (reference sequence). CDR3 amino acids: CASSLGAWRTDTQYF. Written as DNA, the CDR3 is TGTGCCAGCAGTTTAGGCGCGTGGCGCACAGATACGCAGTATTTT.

This clonotype was counted a few times. The rearrangement links TRBV29-1 to TRBJ1-1; TRBD1 might be the D (6 bases). Germline assignment: CDR1 SQVTM and CDR2 ANQGSEA. Deletions cut 7 bases from V and 0 bases from J, with 12 bases between. This CDR3 is built from 13 residues. The CDR3 sequence is CSAATGLNTEAFF. The CDR3 nucleotides read TGCAGCGCCGCGACAGGCTTGAACACTGAAGCTTTCTTT.

The rearrangement uses TRBV4-2 and TRBJ2-7; TRBD1 matches at 8 bases. The V segment lost 1 base and the J segment 5 bases; nucleotides outside the gene matches: 10. This CDR3 spans 16 amino acids. The V gene's germline CDR1 is LGHNA and CDR2 YNFKEQ. CDR3 DNA: TGTGCCAGCAGCCAAGTATCGTTTTCAGGGGGCCACGAGCAGTACTTC. Protein sequence: CASSQVSFSGGHEQYF.

This clonotype occurred a few times. The chain recombines TRBV20-1 with TRBJ2-7; 9 bases align to TRBD2. Germline lookup yields CDR1 DFQATT and CDR2 SNEGSKA (reference sequence). The junction had 7 bases not matched to a gene; V was cut back by 4 bases and J by 3 bases. There are 14 residues in the CDR3. The DNA of the CDR3 is TGCAGTGCTACTCGACTAGCGGAGGACTACGAGCAGTACTTC. This translates into CSATRLAEDYEQYF.

In this sample, this clonotype turned up many times. V and J are TRBV6-5 and TRBJ1-1; the D is unclear. The CDR3 spans 13 residues. Germline CDR1 reads MNHEY; CDR2 reads SVGAGI. V was cut by 7 bases and J by 1 base, with 10 bases left in between. The CDR3: CASTLTENTEAFF. The DNA of the CDR3 is TGTGCCAGCACTTTAACAGAGAACACTGAAGCTTTCTTT.

The V call is TRBV27, the J call TRBJ2-2, with D maybe TRBD1 (6 bases). This CDR3 is built from 14 residues. Deletions cut 4 bases from V and 6 bases from J, with 12 bases between. From germline, CDR1 is MNHEY and CDR2 SMNVEV (reference sequence). CDR3 DNA: TGTGCCAGCAGTTCGACTGGACAGCCCGGGGAGCTGTTTTTT. It specifies CASSSTGQPGELFF.

This clonotype appeared a few times. The chain couples TRBV20-1 to TRBJ1-1; D unclear. This CDR3 has 14 residues. The germline CDR1 and CDR2 sequences are DFQATT and SNEGSKA (reference sequence). V was clipped by 6 bases and J by 0 bases, with 14 bases between them. The DNA for the CDR3 is TGCAGTGCGGAGGCAGTTGGGGTGAACACTGAAGCTTTCTTT. This gives the protein CSAEAVGVNTEAFF.

A word on this clonotype: This may arise from a read error, as a much more abundant clone is one base away. The V gene is TRBV3-1, the J gene TRBJ2-1; 11 bases align to TRBD2. Germline V gives CDR1 LGHDT, CDR2 YNNKEL (reference sequence). There are 16 residues in the CDR3. V lost 4 bases to trimming and J lost 8 bases; unmatched junction nucleotides: 10. CDR3 DNA: TGTGCCAGCAGCCCAGTTAGCGGGAGGGTTTTTTATGAGCAGTTCTTC. This codes for CASSPVSGRVFYEQFF.

This clonotype has a count of ten or more. CDR3: CASSESRLYNEQFF. The CDR3 nucleotides are TGTGCCAGCAGTGAATCGAGACTCTACAATGAGCAGTTCTTC. V and J are TRBV2 and TRBJ2-1, with unresolved D. From germline, CDR1 is SNHLY and CDR2 FYNNEI. Trimming stripped 2 bases from V and 3 bases from J, with 8 bases between. This CDR3 region has 14 residues. Combining the CDR3 with reference TRBV2 and TRBJ2-1 gives the whole variable domain EPEVTQTPSHQVTQMGQEVILRCVPISNHLYFYWYRQILGQKVEFLVSFYNNEISEKSEIFDDQFSVERPDGSNFTLKIRSTKLEDSAMYFCASSESRLYNEQFFGPGTRLTVL.

The chain couples TRBV20-1 to TRBJ2-2; 8 bases are a match to TRBD1. The CDR3 totals 15 residues. The V and J ends lost 0 bases and 3 bases, in that order; junction bases with no gene match: 3. CDR1 DFQATT and CDR2 SNEGSKA come from the germline V gene (reference sequence). Here the CDR3 reads CSARETGEHTGELFF. The CDR3, as DNA: TGCAGTGCTAGAGAGACAGGGGAACACACCGGGGAGCTGTTTTTT.

This clonotype was seen at least ten times. One end of the junction does not line up with germline, which may come from a read error. The V gene is TRBV3-1, the J gene TRBJ2-5, with D perhaps TRBD1 or TRBD2 (5 bases each). This CDR3 is built from 11 residues. The germline V gene encodes CDR1 LGHDT and CDR2 YNNKEL (reference sequence). CDR3 nucleotide sequence: TGTGCCAGCAGCCAAGGCCGGGACCCATTCTTC. It translates to CASSQGRDPFF.